Listed below are T cell receptor beta chains from one sample, sequenced in a study of T-cell memory formation after mild COVID-19. Each CDR3 protein gets one entry after TCRdb re-called the 5' RACE reads with MiXCR. The sample records roughly 100,000 distinct CDR3 sequences, approximately 15% being singletons. Sequencing was carried out using PBMCs or a T cell subset sorted from them (not recorded which). The receptors stem from an adult woman who had mild COVID-19 (a few samples of this study predate the infection). Cell type and time point are not known. Both conserved end residues are part of each CDR3. A D gene is named only where the DNA matches it firmly. Clone size appears in some rows only: once, few, many, or a class for an expanded clone.

NA | TRBJ2-7 | TRBV7-2 | TRBD2 | TGTGCCAGCAGCTCCGGGACTAGCGGGGCCGAGCAGTACTTC | CASSSGTSGAEQYF
once | TRBJ1-3 | TRBV6-2/TRBV6-3 | NA | TGTGCCAGCAGTTTCAGGGATATCGGAAACACCATATATTTT | CASSFRDIGNTIYF
once | TRBJ1-1 | TRBV5-6 | TRBD1 | TGTGCCAGCAGCTTACAGGGGGGCCGAAACACTGAAGCTTTCTTT | CASSLQGGRNTEAFF
few | TRBJ2-1 | TRBV21-1 | NA | TGTGCCAGCAGCAAAGCGGGGCCGGGGGATACTAGCGCCAACGGGAATGAGCAGTTCTTC | CASSKAGPGDTSANGNEQFF
NA | TRBJ2-4 | TRBV19 | NA | TGTGCCAGTACCGTCGTCCCCCAGGGAGACTTTAACATTCAGTACTTC | CASTVVPQGDFNIQYF
few | TRBJ2-4 | TRBV9 | TRBD1 | TGTGCCAGCAGCGCCCAGGGGGCCGGGAGAAACATTCAGTACTTC | CASSAQGAGRNIQYF
NA | TRBJ2-7 | TRBV12-3/TRBV12-4 | NA | TGTGCCAGCACCACCGCCCGAGGGGCCCACGAGCAGTACTTC | CASTTARGAHEQYF
many | TRBJ2-5 | TRBV6-5 | TRBD2 | TGTGCCAGCAGTTACCAAACTAGCGGGAGGACGTGGCAAGAGACCCAGTACTTC | CASSYQTSGRTWQETQYF
few | TRBJ2-3 | TRBV13 | NA | TGTGCCAGCAGCTTCCGATTTCAGAGTTTTCCAGATACGCAGTATTTT | CASSFRFQSFPDTQYF
NA | TRBJ1-2 | TRBV29-1 | TRBD1 | TGCAGCGTTGATAGGGGGCAGGGAAGGGGCTACACCTTC | CSVDRGQGRGYTF
few | TRBJ2-3 | TRBV12-3/TRBV12-4 | TRBD1 | TGTGCCAGCATCCCCGGGACAGGGTTAGCAGATACGCAGTATTTT | CASIPGTGLADTQYF
few | TRBJ2-3 | TRBV12-3/TRBV12-4 | TRBD1 | TGTGCCAGCAGCGGGACAGCAGATACGCAGTATTTT | CASSGTADTQYF